This T cell receptor (beta chain) was identified in a study of cytomegalovirus exposure and HLA in healthy donors. At the level of the study: From about 180 million T cells, an earlier analysis saw 90 million to 130 million unique TCR beta sequences.

Looked up from germline, CDR1 is SGHRS and CDR2 is YFSETQ. The J segment lost 5 bases and the V segment lost 0 bases, leaving 3 bases of the junction unmatched. The CDR3 consists of 15 residues. The PCR made use of 60 Vbeta and 13 Jbeta primers. The table came from immunoSEQ multiplex PCR; TCRdb's copy has only in-frame clones and leaves some out. Among around 90,000 clones, approximately 81% were seen once, and the ten largest hold 6.5% to 9%. The study, taken as a whole, reports: The productive fraction for most TCR beta V segments was about 87% or about 30% in an earlier analysis. Presence/absence analyses treated sequencing depth as roughly uniform across donors.

Comments on this clone: Its specificity is unknown.

Sequencing input: PBMCs. This sequence originates from a man in his forties in good health and CMV-seropositive. The gene calls are TRBV5-1 and TRBJ2-7; 12 bases agree with TRBD2. The CDR3 coding sequence is TGCGCCAGCAGCTTGGTTTCTAGCGGGAGGGACGAGCAGTACTTC. Translating gives CASSLVSSGRDEQYF.